This section outlines one T cell receptor beta chain sequence together with its context. Its target is not known. The data derive from a study of T cell responses to AZD1222 COVID-19 vaccine. The V segment lost 2 bases and the J segment 2 bases; nucleotides outside the gene matches: 8. Germline CDR1 and CDR2: SGHTA and FQGTGA. This CDR3 has 16 amino acids. Study-wide results and caveats: Spike-specific TCR breadth and depth went up after people got two AZD1222 doses.

Clones were sequenced by immunoSEQ multiplex PCR, and TCRdb holds only the in-frame ones, with some missing. The sample yields about 120,000 clones, approximately 90% seen once. The sample consisted of peripheral blood, taken on day 0 of AZD1222 vaccination. The sequence was collected from an adult in good health. V and J are TRBV7-3 and TRBJ1-1; the match to TRBD1 covers 7 bases. The CDR3 region is CASSLGGRQGNTEAFF. In DNA form, the CDR3 reads TGTGCCAGCAGCTTAGGCGGGAGACAGGGAAACACTGAAGCTTTCTTT.